These T cell receptor beta chains were read from a single sample in a study of early T cells in non-severe SARS-CoV-2 infection. MiXCR was run by TCRdb on the 5' RACE reads, yielding one entry per CDR3 protein. The sample gives about 32,000 distinct CDR3 sequences, more than 4% of which show up once; approximately 6.3% is in the top ten. Source material: whole blood. The receptors derive from an adult who was a healthcare worker with PCR-confirmed SARS-CoV-2 infection or an uninfected control (not recorded which). CDR3s include the opening cysteine and the closing phenylalanine or tryptophan. D genes are given only for firm matches. Clone size appears in some rows only: once, few, many, or a class for an expanded clone.

v_call: TRBV12-3/TRBV12-4; clone_size: few; d_call: .; j_call: TRBJ2-3; cdr3_length: 13; cdr3_nt: TGTGCCAGCATCGACTCGTGGGTAGATACGCAGTATTTT; cdr3_aa: CASIDSWVDTQYF
v_call: TRBV6-2/TRBV6-3; clone_size: .; d_call: TRBD2; j_call: TRBJ2-7; cdr3_length: 15; cdr3_nt: TGTGCCAGCAGTTACTCGACTAGCGGGGGTTACGAGCAGTACTTC; cdr3_aa: CASSYSTSGGYEQYF
v_call: TRBV29-1; clone_size: many; d_call: .; j_call: TRBJ2-2; cdr3_length: 13; cdr3_nt: TGCAGCGCAGTGTACAAAGCCACCGGGGAGCTGTTTTTT; cdr3_aa: CSAVYKATGELFF
v_call: TRBV5-1; clone_size: .; d_call: .; j_call: TRBJ1-2; cdr3_length: 14; cdr3_nt: TGCGCCAGCAGCCCTGGGGTAGGGACTGGTGGCTACACCTTC; cdr3_aa: CASSPGVGTGGYTF
v_call: TRBV12-5; clone_size: .; d_call: TRBD2; j_call: TRBJ2-5; cdr3_length: 17; cdr3_nt: TGTGCCAGCAGCAGCTACACCGTAGCGGGGAAACAAGAGACCCAGTACTTC; cdr3_aa: CASSSYTVAGKQETQYF
v_call: TRBV6-2/TRBV6-3; clone_size: many; d_call: .; j_call: TRBJ1-4; cdr3_length: 16; cdr3_nt: TGTGCCAGCAGTGACCGGACAGACGCAACTAATGAAAAACTGTTTTTT; cdr3_aa: CASSDRTDATNEKLFF
v_call: TRBV9; clone_size: many; d_call: .; j_call: TRBJ2-1; cdr3_length: 16; cdr3_nt: TGTGCCAGCAGCGTACTAGCGAGGTCTTCCTACAATGAGCAGTTCTTC; cdr3_aa: CASSVLARSSYNEQFF
v_call: TRBV5-1; clone_size: many; d_call: TRBD2; j_call: TRBJ2-5; cdr3_length: 16; cdr3_nt: TGCGCCAGCAGCGACACGACTAGCGGGGGAGGAGAGACCCAGTACTTC; cdr3_aa: CASSDTTSGGGETQYF
v_call: TRBV7-9; clone_size: many; d_call: .; j_call: TRBJ2-2; cdr3_length: 15; cdr3_nt: TGTGCCAGCAGCTTAGGACTACCCACCACCGGGGAGCTGTTTTTT; cdr3_aa: CASSLGLPTTGELFF
v_call: TRBV4-1; clone_size: many; d_call: .; j_call: TRBJ2-1; cdr3_length: 14; cdr3_nt: TGCGCCAGCAGCCAAGCCAGCTCCTACAATGAGCAGTTCTTC; cdr3_aa: CASSQASSYNEQFF
v_call: TRBV5-1; clone_size: .; d_call: .; j_call: TRBJ1-1; cdr3_length: 14; cdr3_nt: TGCGCCAGCAGCGTAGGGCTTACGAACACTGAAGCTTTCTTT; cdr3_aa: CASSVGLTNTEAFF
v_call: TRBV4-2; clone_size: .; d_call: .; j_call: TRBJ2-2; cdr3_length: 16; cdr3_nt: TGTGCCAGCAGCCGGGCCCACAGCGGAGACACCGGGGAGCTGTTTTTT; cdr3_aa: CASSRAHSGDTGELFF
v_call: TRBV12-3/TRBV12-4; clone_size: many; d_call: .; j_call: TRBJ2-7; cdr3_length: 14; cdr3_nt: TGTGCCAGCAGTTTTTTGGGAGACTCGTACGAGCAGTACTTC; cdr3_aa: CASSFLGDSYEQYF
v_call: TRBV5-1; clone_size: many; d_call: .; j_call: TRBJ2-7; cdr3_length: 15; cdr3_nt: TGCGCCAGCAGCTTGGTTCCAGAAAACTCCTACGAGCAGTACTTC; cdr3_aa: CASSLVPENSYEQYF
v_call: TRBV6-5; clone_size: many; d_call: TRBD1; j_call: TRBJ2-1; cdr3_length: 15; cdr3_nt: TGTGCCAGCAGTTACCTGGGGACAGGGGGCAGTGAGCAGTTCTTC; cdr3_aa: CASSYLGTGGSEQFF
v_call: TRBV7-2; clone_size: many; d_call: .; j_call: TRBJ1-6; cdr3_length: 13; cdr3_nt: TGTGCCAGCAGCTTAGGGCGGGATTCACCCCTCCACTTT; cdr3_aa: CASSLGRDSPLHF
v_call: TRBV4-3; clone_size: many; d_call: TRBD2; j_call: TRBJ2-5; cdr3_length: 15; cdr3_nt: TGCGCCAGCAGCTACTCAGCGGGGAGCCAAGAGACCCAGTACTTC; cdr3_aa: CASSYSAGSQETQYF
v_call: TRBV19; clone_size: many; d_call: .; j_call: TRBJ1-4; cdr3_length: 16; cdr3_nt: TGTGCCAGTACCACCCGGGGTTCCGAGAAGGATGAAAAACTGTTTTTT; cdr3_aa: CASTTRGSEKDEKLFF
v_call: TRBV5-4; clone_size: many; d_call: TRBD2; j_call: TRBJ2-5; cdr3_length: 15; cdr3_nt: TGTGCCAGCAGCTCTGAAGCGGGGACGCAAGAGACCCAGTACTTC; cdr3_aa: CASSSEAGTQETQYF
v_call: TRBV12-3/TRBV12-4; clone_size: many; d_call: .; j_call: TRBJ2-7; cdr3_length: 15; cdr3_nt: TGTGCCAGCACCTCTACGGGGGGCGCGAAAGACGAGCAGTACTTC; cdr3_aa: CASTSTGGAKDEQYF
v_call: TRBV7-9; clone_size: .; d_call: TRBD1; j_call: TRBJ2-7; cdr3_length: 15; cdr3_nt: TGTGCCAGCAGCTCCGGGACAGGGGCCCCCTACGAGCAGTACTTC; cdr3_aa: CASSSGTGAPYEQYF
v_call: TRBV7-7; clone_size: .; d_call: .; j_call: TRBJ2-2; cdr3_length: 14; cdr3_nt: TGTGCTAGCACCAATCAGAGACTACACGGGGAGCTGTTTTTT; cdr3_aa: CASTNQRLHGELFF
v_call: TRBV20-1; clone_size: many; d_call: .; j_call: TRBJ2-2; cdr3_length: 15; cdr3_nt: TGCAGTGCTAGAGATGGGGCCTTGAACACCGGGGAGCTGTTTTTT; cdr3_aa: CSARDGALNTGELFF
v_call: TRBV5-1; clone_size: many; d_call: .; j_call: TRBJ1-1; cdr3_length: 13; cdr3_nt: TGCGCCAGCAGCTTGATTCGGGAGGCTGAAGCTTTCTTT; cdr3_aa: CASSLIREAEAFF
v_call: TRBV5-1; clone_size: many; d_call: TRBD2; j_call: TRBJ2-7; cdr3_length: 16; cdr3_nt: TGCGCCAGCAGCTTTCTAGCGGGGGGAACCTCCTACGAGCAGTACTTC; cdr3_aa: CASSFLAGGTSYEQYF
v_call: TRBV12-3/TRBV12-4; clone_size: many; d_call: .; j_call: TRBJ1-2; cdr3_length: 13; cdr3_nt: TGTGCCAGCAGTACCGGGACCGCCTATGGCTACACCTTC; cdr3_aa: CASSTGTAYGYTF
v_call: TRBV12-2; clone_size: many; d_call: .; j_call: TRBJ1-6; cdr3_length: 13; cdr3_nt: TGTGCAAGTTTCATCGCCGAGCATTCACCCCTCCACTTT; cdr3_aa: CASFIAEHSPLHF